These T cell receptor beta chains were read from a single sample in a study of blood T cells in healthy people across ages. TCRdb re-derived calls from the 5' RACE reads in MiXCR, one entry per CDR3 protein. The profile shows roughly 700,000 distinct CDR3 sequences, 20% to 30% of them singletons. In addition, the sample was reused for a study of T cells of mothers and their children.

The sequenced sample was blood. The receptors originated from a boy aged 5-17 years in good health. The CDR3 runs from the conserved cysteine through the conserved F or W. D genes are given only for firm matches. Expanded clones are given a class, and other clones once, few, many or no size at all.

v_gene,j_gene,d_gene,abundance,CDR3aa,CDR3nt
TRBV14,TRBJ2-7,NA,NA,CASSPLLAGTYEQYF,TGTGCCAGCAGCCCTTTATTGGCGGGGACCTACGAGCAGTACTTC
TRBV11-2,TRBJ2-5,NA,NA,CASSLIAPGVRETQYF,TGTGCCAGCAGCTTAATTGCGCCTGGGGTCCGAGAGACCCAGTACTTC
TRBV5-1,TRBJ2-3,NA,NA,CASSLAPNRVVLDTQYF,TGCGCCAGCAGCTTGGCCCCTAACAGGGTTGTATTGGATACGCAGTATTTT
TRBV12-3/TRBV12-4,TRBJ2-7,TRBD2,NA,CASSQKTGTSLGEQYF,TGTGCCAGCAGCCAGAAGACCGGGACTAGCCTGGGCGAGCAGTACTTC
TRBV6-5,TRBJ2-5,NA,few,CASSYYNQETQYF,TGTGCCAGCAGTTACTATAATCAAGAGACCCAGTACTTC
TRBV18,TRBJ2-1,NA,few,CASSPGGGGAMDEQFF,TGTGCCAGCTCACCGGGCGGAGGGGGGGCGATGGATGAGCAGTTCTTC
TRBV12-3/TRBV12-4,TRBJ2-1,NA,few,CASKSGYNEQFF,TGTGCCAGCAAAAGCGGATACAATGAGCAGTTCTTC
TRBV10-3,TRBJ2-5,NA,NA,CAISEGKEETQYF,TGTGCCATCAGTGAAGGGAAGGAAGAGACCCAGTACTTC
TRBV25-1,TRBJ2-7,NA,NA,CASSDGSYYEQYF,TGTGCCAGCAGTGATGGTAGCTACTACGAGCAGTACTTC
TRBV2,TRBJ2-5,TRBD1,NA,CAGLRDSRDTQYF,TGTGCCGGCCTCCGGGACAGCAGGGACACCCAGTACTTC
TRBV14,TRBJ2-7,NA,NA,CASSPFMIYEQYF,TGTGCCAGCAGCCCGTTTATGATCTACGAGCAGTACTTC
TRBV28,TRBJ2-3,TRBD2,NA,CASSEKAGVGADTQYF,TGTGCCAGCAGTGAAAAAGCGGGAGTTGGTGCAGATACGCAGTATTTT
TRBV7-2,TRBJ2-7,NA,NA,CASSLRDGASYEQYF,TGTGCCAGCAGCCTCCGGGACGGAGCATCCTACGAGCAGTACTTC
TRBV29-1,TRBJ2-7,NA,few,CSVVPQGGRYEQYF,TGCAGCGTTGTACCCCAGGGGGGGCGTTACGAGCAGTACTTC
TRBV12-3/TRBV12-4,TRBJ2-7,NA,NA,CASLSGGSYEQYF,TGTGCCAGTCTCTCAGGGGGGTCCTACGAGCAGTACTTC
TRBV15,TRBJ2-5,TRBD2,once,CATSLTSGGAQETQYF,TGTGCCACCAGCCTAACTAGCGGTGGGGCTCAAGAGACCCAGTACTTC
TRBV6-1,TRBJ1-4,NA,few,CASTGRVVGNEKLFF,TGTGCCAGCACTGGCAGGGTCGTTGGTAATGAAAAACTGTTTTTT
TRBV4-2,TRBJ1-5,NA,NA,CASSQVERDPNQPQHF,TGTGCCAGCAGCCAAGTGGAAAGGGACCCTAATCAGCCCCAGCATTTT
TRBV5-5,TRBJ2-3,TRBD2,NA,CASSFPPSGFTDTQYF,TGTGCCAGCAGCTTCCCCCCTAGCGGGTTCACAGATACGCAGTATTTT
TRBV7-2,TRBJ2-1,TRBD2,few,CAGSQSGLTDNEQFF,TGTGCCGGCAGCCAATCGGGACTAACTGACAATGAGCAGTTCTTC
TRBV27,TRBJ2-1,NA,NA,CASSFSAGRSLNEQFF,TGTGCCAGCAGTTTCTCGGCGGGGAGAAGTCTCAATGAGCAGTTCTTC
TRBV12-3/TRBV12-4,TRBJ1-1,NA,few,CASSIRDVTEAFF,TGTGCCAGCAGCATCAGGGATGTCACTGAAGCTTTCTTT
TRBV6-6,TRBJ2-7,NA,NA,CASTGYTYEQYF,TGTGCCAGCACGGGCTACACCTACGAGCAGTACTTC
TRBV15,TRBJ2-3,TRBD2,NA,CATSRGLAADTQYF,TGTGCCACCAGCAGAGGGCTAGCGGCAGATACGCAGTATTTT
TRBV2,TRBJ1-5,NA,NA,CASAYQDGGNQPQHF,TGTGCCAGCGCTTACCAAGACGGGGGCAATCAGCCCCAGCATTTT
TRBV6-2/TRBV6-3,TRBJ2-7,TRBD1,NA,CASSDADRGLDEQYF,TGTGCCAGCAGTGACGCTGACAGGGGGCTCGACGAGCAGTACTTC
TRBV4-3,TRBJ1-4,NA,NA,CASSRYWAGNEKLFF,TGCGCCAGCAGCCGCTATTGGGCAGGAAATGAAAAACTGTTTTTT
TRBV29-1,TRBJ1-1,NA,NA,CSVERPLNTEAFF,TGCAGCGTTGAGAGACCCTTGAACACTGAAGCTTTCTTT
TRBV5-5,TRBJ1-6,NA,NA,CASRVTAADNSPLHF,TGTGCCAGCCGAGTCACGGCAGCTGATAATTCACCCCTCCACTTT
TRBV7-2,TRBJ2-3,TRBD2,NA,CAGGTSTDTQYF,TGTGCGGGGGGGACTAGCACAGATACGCAGTATTTT
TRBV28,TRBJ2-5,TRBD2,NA,CASSRTSWETQYF,TGTGCCAGCAGTCGGACTAGCTGGGAGACCCAGTACTTC
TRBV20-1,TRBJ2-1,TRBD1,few,CSATDRGRGNEQFF,TGCAGTGCCACAGACAGGGGGAGAGGCAATGAGCAGTTCTTC
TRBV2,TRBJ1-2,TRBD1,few,CADRGQGARGTHGYTF,TGTGCCGACCGCGGGCAGGGGGCAAGAGGTACACATGGCTACACCTTC
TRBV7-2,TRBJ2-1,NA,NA,CASSLGGGPGLGYNEQFF,TGTGCCAGCAGCTTAGGCGGTGGGCCCGGACTGGGGTACAATGAGCAGTTCTTC
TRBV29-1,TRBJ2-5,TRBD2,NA,CSVADPLGGPGETQYF,TGCAGCGTCGCCGACCCCTTGGGAGGGCCAGGAGAGACCCAGTACTTC
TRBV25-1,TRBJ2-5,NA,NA,CASSESGQVGETQYF,TGTGCCAGCAGTGAATCGGGCCAGGTAGGGGAGACCCAGTACTTC
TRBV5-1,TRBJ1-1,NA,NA,CASSWGDGTLENTEAFF,TGCGCCAGCAGCTGGGGTGACGGGACCTTAGAGAACACTGAAGCTTTCTTT
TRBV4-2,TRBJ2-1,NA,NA,CASSQKGRSTYNEQFF,TGTGCCAGCAGCCAGAAGGGGAGGTCTACTTACAATGAGCAGTTCTTC
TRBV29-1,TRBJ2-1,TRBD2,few,CTVRRRLAGAKDNEQFF,TGCACCGTTCGTCGAAGGCTAGCGGGAGCGAAGGACAATGAGCAGTTCTTC
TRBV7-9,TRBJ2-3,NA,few,CARGADTDTQYF,TGTGCCCGAGGAGCAGACACAGATACGCAGTATTTT
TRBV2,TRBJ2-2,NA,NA,CASSIRDVNTGELFF,TGTGCCAGCAGTATCCGGGATGTGAACACCGGGGAGCTGTTTTTT
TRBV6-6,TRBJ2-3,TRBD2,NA,CASSLIAGATDTQYF,TGTGCCAGCAGTCTTATAGCGGGAGCCACAGATACGCAGTATTTT
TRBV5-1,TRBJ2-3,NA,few,CASSLASSPTDTQYF,TGCGCCAGCAGCCTTGCTAGCAGCCCCACAGATACGCAGTATTTT
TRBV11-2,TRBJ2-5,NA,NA,CASSFGGGGKETQYF,TGTGCCAGCAGCTTTGGGGGGGGCGGCAAAGAGACCCAGTACTTC
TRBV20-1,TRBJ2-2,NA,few,CSAVDGMNTGELFF,TGCAGTGCCGTCGACGGGATGAACACCGGGGAGCTGTTTTTT
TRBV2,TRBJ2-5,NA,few,CASSVHRKETQYF,TGTGCCAGCAGTGTGCACAGAAAAGAGACCCAGTACTTC
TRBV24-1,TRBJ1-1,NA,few,CATSEGGIAEAFF,TGTGCCACCAGCGAGGGAGGAATCGCTGAAGCTTTCTTT
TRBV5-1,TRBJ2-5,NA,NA,CASSLASGAETQYF,TGCGCCAGCAGCTTGGCGTCGGGCGCGGAGACCCAGTACTTC
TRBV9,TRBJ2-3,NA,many,CASSASGGAGDTQYF,TGTGCCAGCAGCGCCTCAGGGGGGGCAGGAGATACGCAGTATTTT
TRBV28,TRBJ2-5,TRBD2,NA,CASSTGTRLQETQYF,TGTGCCAGCAGTACCGGGACTAGATTACAAGAGACCCAGTACTTC
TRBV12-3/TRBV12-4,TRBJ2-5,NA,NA,CASSFGLSQETQYF,TGTGCCAGCAGTTTCGGGCTGTCTCAAGAGACCCAGTACTTC
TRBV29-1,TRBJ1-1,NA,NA,CSVEAGVYTEAFF,TGCAGCGTTGAAGCAGGGGTCTACACTGAAGCTTTCTTT
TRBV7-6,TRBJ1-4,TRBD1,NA,CASSFVAGTGTEKLFF,TGTGCCAGCAGCTTCGTAGCCGGGACAGGGACAGAAAAACTGTTTTTT
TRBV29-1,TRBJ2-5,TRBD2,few,CSVEGGLAGRAYQETQYF,TGCAGCGTTGAAGGGGGACTAGCGGGTCGGGCTTACCAAGAGACCCAGTACTTC